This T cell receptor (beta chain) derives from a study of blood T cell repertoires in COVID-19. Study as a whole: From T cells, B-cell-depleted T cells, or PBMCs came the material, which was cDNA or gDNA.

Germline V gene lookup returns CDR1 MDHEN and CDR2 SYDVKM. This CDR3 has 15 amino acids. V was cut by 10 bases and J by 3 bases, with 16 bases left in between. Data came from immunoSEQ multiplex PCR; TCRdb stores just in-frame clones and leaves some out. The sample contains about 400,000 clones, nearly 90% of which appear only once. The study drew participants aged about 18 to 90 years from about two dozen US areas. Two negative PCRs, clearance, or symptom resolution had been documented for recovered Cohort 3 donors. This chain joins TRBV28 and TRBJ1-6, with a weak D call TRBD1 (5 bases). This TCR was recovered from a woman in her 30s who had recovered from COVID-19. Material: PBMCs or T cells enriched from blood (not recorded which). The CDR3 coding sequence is TGTGCCACCCTAGTAAGACAGAACTATAATTCACCCCTCCACTTT. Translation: CATLVRQNYNSPLHF.